The 25 T cell receptor beta chains below were found in one sample sequenced in a study of shared clonotypes between healthy human individuals. Produced via immunoSEQ multiplex PCR; TCRdb's table is partial and in-frame only. The repertoire holds 1.4 million or so clones, with approximately 98.5% as singletons. The sequencing sample was made of naive CD4+ T cells sorted from blood. Indicated subset: CD45RA+ positively selected. The receptors originated from a man younger than 40 in good health.

The rearrangement joins TRBV6-6 to TRBJ2-7; either TRBD1 or TRBD2 may supply D (5 bases each). The CDR3 runs 14 residues. Trimming cost V 7 bases and J 2 bases, with 15 bases left between them. Germline V lookup: CDR1 MNHNY, CDR2 SVGAGI (reference sequence). CDR3 loop: CASTRGQPTYEQYF. Written as DNA, the CDR3 is TGTGCCAGCACCCGGGGCCAACCGACCTACGAGCAGTACTTC.

This chain links TRBV2 with TRBJ2-5; D may be TRBD2 (6 bases). The germline V gene has CDR1 SNHLY and CDR2 FYNNEI. CDR3 length: 14 amino acids. Deletions cut 7 bases from V and 0 bases from J, with 12 bases between. The CDR3, as DNA: TGTGCCAGCACCCGGGGAGGAGACCAAGAGACCCAGTACTTC. The encoded protein is CASTRGGDQETQYF.

As DNA, the CDR3 is TGTGCCAGCTCACCGACCGGGACAGCCAAAAACATTCAGTACTTC. This sequence encodes CASSPTGTAKNIQYF. The chain combines TRBV18 with TRBJ2-4, with D possibly called TRBD1 or TRBD2 (5 bases each). The germline gives CDR1 KGHSH, CDR2 LQKENI. The CDR3 length is 15 residues. V gave up 3 bases and J gave up 0 bases, with 9 bases separating them.

The chain has TRBV6-5 and TRBJ2-7, with D perhaps matching TRBD1 or TRBD2 (5 bases each). With 7 bases removed from V and 7 bases from J, the gap between germline ends came to 17 bases. This CDR3 has 13 residues. The germline V gene encodes CDR1 MNHEY and CDR2 SVGAGI. The DNA for the CDR3 is TGTGCCAGCAAACGGGACCCTTTGGGTGAGCAGTACTTC. Translated: CASKRDPLGEQYF.

The V and J genes are TRBV18 and TRBJ2-2; D is possibly TRBD2 (5 bases). V was pared by 3 bases and J by 4 bases, with 9 bases between. There are 14 residues in the CDR3. Looked up from germline, CDR1 is KGHSH and CDR2 is LQKENI. The CDR3 region has the DNA TGTGCCAGCTCACCTCTGCTAGCCACCGGGGAGCTGTTTTTT. Encoded protein: CASSPLLATGELFF.

The chain combines TRBV5-1 with TRBJ2-2, with D maybe TRBD1 (5 bases). Per germline, CDR1 SGHRS and CDR2 YFSETQ. V was clipped by 1 base and J by 3 bases, with 13 bases between them. This CDR3 region has 16 residues. The DNA of the CDR3 is TGCGCCAGCAGCTTGAGGGCGCAGGGCCACACCGGGGAGCTGTTTTTT. This translates into CASSLRAQGHTGELFF.

A word on this clone: Other DNA sequences in this specimen translate into the identical CDR3. The V gene is TRBV2, the J gene TRBJ2-7, with D possibly TRBD2 on 5 matching bases. Per the germline V gene, CDR1 is SNHLY and CDR2 is FYNNEI. Deletions cut 1 base from V and 3 bases from J, with 7 bases between. This CDR3 region has 13 residues. The DNA of the CDR3 is TGTGCCAGCAGTGAAGGGACTTACTACGAGCAGTACTTC. Protein: CASSEGTYYEQYF.

CDR3 in amino acids: CASSQDWLAGRNEQFF. In nucleotides, the CDR3 is TGTGCCAGCAGCCAAGACTGGCTAGCGGGGAGGAATGAGCAGTTCTTC. The chain couples TRBV14 to TRBJ2-1; 9 positions match TRBD2. Germline V CDR1 and CDR2: SGHDN, FVKESK. The CDR3 extends over 16 amino acids. The junction had 7 bases not matched to a gene; V was cut back by 0 bases and J by 7 bases.

The CDR3 DNA follows: TGTGCCAGCTCACCACAAGCGGGGACTGGAAACACCATATATTTT. This translates into CASSPQAGTGNTIYF. V usage is TRBV18 and J usage is TRBJ1-3; D not certain. The germline V gene has CDR1 KGHSH and CDR2 LQKENI. The CDR3 sequence is 15 residues long. V was clipped by 1 base and J by 2 bases, with 9 bases between them.

The chain combines TRBV19 with TRBJ2-1; maybe TRBD2 (5 bases). With 8 bases removed from V and 0 bases from J, the gap between germline ends came to 20 bases. Germline V gives CDR1 LNHDA, CDR2 SQIVND (reference sequence). The CDR3 extends over 17 amino acids. In DNA, the CDR3 is TGTGCCAGTCATGGGCCTTTCCGAGGGAGCTCCTACAATGAGCAGTTCTTC. This sequence encodes CASHGPFRGSSYNEQFF.

In this sample, this clone turned up a few times. In the same sample, other DNA sequences code for this CDR3. The chain carries TRBV18 and TRBJ2-3; D could derive from TRBD1 or TRBD2 (5 bases each). The V end was cut by 2 bases, the J end by 2 bases, with 5 bases between. This CDR3 is built from 13 residues. The germline CDR1 and CDR2 sequences are KGHSH and LQKENI. The CDR3 DNA sequence: TGTGCCAGCTCACCAGGGACCACAGATACGCAGTATTTT. It translates to CASSPGTTDTQYF. Supplemented by reference TRBV18 and TRBJ2-3, the full variable domain reads NAGVMQNPRHLVRRRGQEARLRCSPMKGHSHVYWYRQLPEEGLKFMVYLQKENIIDESGMPKERFSAEFPKEGPSILRIQQVVRGDSAAYFCASSPGTTDTQYFGPGTRLTVL.

Regarding this clone: At one boundary the junction diverges from the germline segment, which might be a read error. The V gene is TRBV7-7, the J gene TRBJ2-2; the D gene is possibly TRBD2 (5 bases). CDR1 and CDR2 from the germline V gene are SSHAT and FNYEAQ (reference sequence). The CDR3 has 14 amino acids. CDR3 coding DNA: TGTGCTAGCAGCTTAGCGTCTGGGGCCGGGGAGCTGTTTTTT. Protein: CASSLASGAGELFF.

The chain is built from TRBV27 and TRBJ1-1, with D maybe TRBD1 (5 bases). Trimming cost V 3 bases and J 6 bases, with 14 bases left between them. The germline V gene has CDR1 MNHEY and CDR2 SMNVEV (reference sequence). The CDR3 contains 14 residues. CDR3 region: CASSFQGGDAEAFF. CDR3 coding DNA: TGTGCCAGCAGTTTCCAGGGAGGTGATGCTGAAGCTTTCTTT.

Notes on this clone: This same CDR3 is encoded by further DNA sequences in the sample. The gene calls are TRBV20-1 and TRBJ2-3, with D unclear. Trimming pared 0 bases from V and 5 bases from J, leaving 3 bases between. Germline CDR1 and CDR2: DFQATT and SNEGSKA (reference sequence). The CDR3 sequence is 11 residues long. CDR3 in amino acids: CSARDLDTQYF. The CDR3 region has the DNA TGCAGTGCTAGAGATCTAGATACGCAGTATTTT.

J is TRBJ2-1 and V is TRBV25-1; D remains ambiguous. V was clipped by 4 bases and J by 9 bases, with 7 bases between them. The CDR3 sequence is 11 residues long. Per germline, CDR1 MGHDK and CDR2 SYGVNS. The CDR3 protein is CASSVMSEQFF. Written as DNA, the CDR3 is TGTGCCAGCAGTGTGATGAGTGAGCAGTTCTTC.

This sequence joins TRBV10-2 and TRBJ2-7; 14 bases line up with TRBD2. The junction had 2 bases not matched to a gene; V was cut back by 5 bases and J by 2 bases. The V gene's germline CDR1 is WSHSY and CDR2 SAAADI. CDR3 length: 15 residues. CDR3 nucleotide sequence: TGCGCCAGCAGTCAGACTAGCGGGAGGGCCTACGAGCAGTACTTC. The encoded protein is CASSQTSGRAYEQYF.

The chain uses TRBV27 and TRBJ1-1; TRBD1 is a possible D gene (5 bases). Germline-derived CDR1 and CDR2 are MNHEY and SMNVEV (reference sequence). V was trimmed by 7 bases and J by 4 bases, leaving 13 bases between them. CDR3 length equals 13 residues. In nucleotides, the CDR3 is TGTGCCAGCACCCTTCAGGGAAGCACTGAAGCTTTCTTT. This sequence encodes CASTLQGSTEAFF.

This sequence joins TRBV19 and TRBJ2-3; 10 bases match TRBD2. With 4 bases clipped from V and 2 bases from J, the junction kept 3 bases outside the gene matches. CDR3 size: 15 residues. Germline V gene lookup returns CDR1 LNHDA and CDR2 SQIVND (reference sequence). This CDR3 is CASSRLAGVTDTQYF. CDR3 coding DNA: TGTGCCAGTAGTAGGCTAGCGGGAGTCACAGATACGCAGTATTTT.

This clone was seen a handful of times. Other DNA sequences within the sample encode an identical CDR3. V usage is TRBV19 and J usage is TRBJ2-2; D gene uncertain. Germline CDR1 LNHDA, CDR2 SQIVND (reference sequence). Trimming took off 3 bases at V and 1 base at J, with 3 bases between the two ends. The CDR3 extends over 13 amino acids. The CDR3 here is CASSILNTGELFF. Written as DNA, the CDR3 is TGTGCCAGTAGTATCCTGAACACCGGGGAGCTGTTTTTT.

The genes are TRBV28 and TRBJ1-4, with D hard to call. Germline lookup yields CDR1 MDHEN and CDR2 SYDVKM. The CDR3 loop spans 13 amino acids. V lost 6 bases, J lost 5 bases, and 10 bases lay in between. CDR3 DNA sequence: TGTGCCAGCAGCTCCCTTGTCAATGAAAAACTGTTTTTT. As protein: CASSSLVNEKLFF.

The V call is TRBV5-1, the J call TRBJ2-7, with D possibly matching TRBD2 (8 bases). The CDR3 runs to 16 residues. V was shortened by 5 bases and J by 4 bases, with 22 bases between the two germline ends. The germline V gene has CDR1 SGHRS and CDR2 YFSETQ. The DNA of the CDR3 is TGCGCCAGCAGTTTCGGGACTAGGGGGCCCCAATACGAGCAGTACTTC. It is translated as CASSFGTRGPQYEQYF.

The chain combines TRBV7-6 with TRBJ2-1; unclear D gene. Germline assignment: CDR1 SGHVS and CDR2 FNYEAQ. There are 16 residues in the CDR3. Trimming cost V 1 base and J 0 bases, with 10 bases left between them. The CDR3 spells CASSLVVTNSYNEQFF. Written as DNA, the CDR3 is TGTGCCAGCAGCTTAGTTGTGACCAACTCCTACAATGAGCAGTTCTTC.

J is TRBJ2-5 and V is TRBV2, with a weak D call TRBD2 (6 bases). This CDR3 is built from 12 residues. In germline, CDR1 is SNHLY, CDR2 FYNNEI. V was pared by 4 bases and J by 8 bases, with 11 bases between. This CDR3 is CASSGGEDTQYF. DNA for the CDR3: TGTGCCAGCAGTGGTGGGGAGGATACCCAGTACTTC.

This clone was counted a single time. V is TRBV10-1 and J is TRBJ2-2; 9 nucleotides agree with TRBD1. Germline V gives CDR1 WNHNN, CDR2 SYGVQD (reference sequence). The CDR3 has 17 amino acids. V was pared by 5 bases and J by 4 bases, with 11 bases of the junction left unmatched. This chain's CDR3 is CASSPAGTGRVTGELFF. CDR3 bases: TGCGCCAGCAGTCCGGCGGGGACAGGGAGGGTCACCGGGGAGCTGTTTTTT.

The V gene is TRBV19, the J gene TRBJ2-1, with a weak D call TRBD2 (6 bases). The CDR3 runs to 15 residues. Trimming removed 0 bases at V and 6 bases at J, with 12 bases between. The germline gives CDR1 LNHDA, CDR2 SQIVND (reference sequence). The CDR3 sequence is CASSIERDLINEQFF. Here the CDR3 DNA reads TGTGCCAGTAGTATAGAGCGGGATCTGATCAATGAGCAGTTCTTC. The full variable domain, its missing parts supplied by reference TRBV19 and TRBJ2-1, is DGGITQSPKYLFRKEGQNVTLSCEQNLNHDAMYWYRQDPGQGLRLIYYSQIVNDFQKGDIAEGYSVSREKKESFPLTVTSAQKNPTAFYLCASSIERDLINEQFFGPGTRLTVL.